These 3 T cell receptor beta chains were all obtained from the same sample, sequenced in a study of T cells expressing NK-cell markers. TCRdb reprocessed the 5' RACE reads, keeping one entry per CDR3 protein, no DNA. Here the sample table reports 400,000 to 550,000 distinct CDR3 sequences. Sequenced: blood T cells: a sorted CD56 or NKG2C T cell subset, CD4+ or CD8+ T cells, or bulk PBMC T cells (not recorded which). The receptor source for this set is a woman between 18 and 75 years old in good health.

The CDR3 is CASRPLQGGAETQYF. This chain uses TRBV6-2 or TRBV6-3 with TRBJ2-5; TCRdb picks TRBD1, but there is no DNA to check that call. The germline V gene encodes CDR1 MNHEY and CDR2 SVGEGT. The CDR3 is 15 residues long.

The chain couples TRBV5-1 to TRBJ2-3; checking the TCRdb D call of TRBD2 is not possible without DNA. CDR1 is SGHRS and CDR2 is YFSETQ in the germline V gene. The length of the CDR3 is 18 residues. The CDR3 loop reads CASSLARTSGDITDTQYF.

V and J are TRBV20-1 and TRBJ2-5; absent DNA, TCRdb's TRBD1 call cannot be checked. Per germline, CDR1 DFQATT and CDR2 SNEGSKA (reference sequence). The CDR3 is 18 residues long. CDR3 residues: CSAARHEGGRHTQETQYF.